This T cell receptor beta chain is drawn from a study of shared clonotypes between healthy human individuals. Overall study context: Per-donor plates numbered three CD4 naive, three CD4 memory, two CD8 naive and one CD8 memory.

In regard to this clone: The antigen is undetermined.

General study points: About 5.2% was the fraction of naive CD4 clonotypes found shared across a handful of donors. A reduction in generation probabilities was seen for non-shared clonotypes relative to those shared by all four donors.

This CDR3 spans 14 amino acids. Trimming shortened V by 4 bases and J by 6 bases, and 12 bases separated the two germline ends. Germline V gene lookup returns CDR1 SGHAT and CDR2 FQNNGV. Method: immunoSEQ multiplex PCR; TCRdb's copy keeps in-frame clones and lacks some. In the table there are about 960,000 clones, approximately 80% of which are singletons. The chain joins TRBV11-2 to TRBJ2-2; D perhaps matches TRBD1 (6 bases). Material for sequencing was memory CD4+ T cells sorted from blood. Subset here: CD45RA-negative fraction. The sequence was collected from a young man in good health. The CDR3 DNA is TGTGCCAGCAGCTCCAACAGGGACCCCGGGGAGCTGTTTTTT. Protein: CASSSNRDPGELFF.